Following are 31 T cell receptor beta chains from one sample sequenced in a study of blood T cell repertoires in COVID-19 (dated by TCRdb to about 2020). Libraries came from the immunoSEQ multiplex PCR assay. TCRdb holds this immuneACCESS table with in-frame rearrangements only. Some clones are missing; in checked studies, unresolved V genes explain under half, and the rest has no known cause. This sample holds approximately 200,000 clones; 85% were observed only once. Of the sample, roughly a sixth is held by the ten largest clones. The sequenced material came from PBMCs or T cells enriched from blood (not recorded which). These receptors all come from a man aged 35-49 years who had recovered from COVID-19.

The rearrangement uses TRBV6-5 and TRBJ2-5; TRBD1 agrees at 8 bases. CDR1 is MNHEY and CDR2 is SVGAGI in the germline V gene. V trimming: 3 bases; J trimming: 5 bases; junction bases outside the gene matches: 11. CDR3 size: 16 residues. This CDR3 reads CASSYKFWTGWETQYF. The CDR3 DNA sequence: TGTGCCAGCAGTTATAAATTTTGGACAGGGTGGGAGACCCAGTACTTC.

This chain connects TRBV6-5 to TRBJ2-7; D possibly corresponds to TRBD1 (5 bases). This CDR3 contains 13 residues. Trimming removed 10 bases at V and 5 bases at J, with 18 bases between. Germline-derived CDR1 and CDR2 are MNHEY and SVGAGI. The CDR3 nucleotides are TGTGCCACCCTAAGCTCTAGGGGCCACGAGCAGTACTTC. This gives the protein CATLSSRGHEQYF.

V usage is TRBV5-1 and J usage is TRBJ2-7; D perhaps matches TRBD2 (5 bases). The V gene's germline CDR1 is SGHRS and CDR2 YFSETQ. CDR3 size: 15 residues. V was trimmed by 5 bases and J by 1 base, leaving 16 bases between them. CDR3 in DNA: TGCGCCAGCAGGTCCAGTGTCGGGGTTTCCTACGAGCAGTACTTC. Its protein product is CASRSSVGVSYEQYF.

This chain uses TRBV3-1 (or the pseudogene TRBV3-2) with TRBJ1-3; 7 nucleotides line up with TRBD1. J lost 0 bases, V lost 3 bases, and 11 bases had no gene match. This CDR3 has 18 amino acids. Germline CDR1 and CDR2: LGHDT and YNNKEL (reference sequence). CDR3 protein: CASSHRLRTGLSGNTIYF. The CDR3, as DNA: TGTGCCAGCAGCCACCGACTGAGGACAGGTCTCTCTGGAAACACCATATATTTT.

The chain recombines TRBV28 with TRBJ1-6, with TRBD1 identical over 10 bases. The CDR3 runs 15 residues. The trim removed 6 bases at V and 9 bases at J, leaving 8 bases unmatched. From germline, CDR1 is MDHEN and CDR2 SYDVKM. DNA of the CDR3: TGTGCCAGCAGGGATCCCGGACAGGGGGGTTCACCCCTCCACTTT. Its protein is CASRDPGQGGSPLHF.

This chain links TRBV19 with TRBJ1-2, with D perhaps TRBD1 (5 bases). The germline V gene has CDR1 LNHDA and CDR2 SQIVND (reference sequence). V shed 0 bases and J shed 8 bases, with 10 bases lying between them. This CDR3 has 13 residues. The CDR3: CASSIDIGAGYTF. The CDR3 region has the DNA TGTGCCAGTAGTATAGATATAGGGGCCGGCTACACCTTC.

The chain is built from TRBV19 and TRBJ2-3; D gene uncertain. Deletions cut 6 bases from V and 1 base from J, with 5 bases between. The CDR3 runs 12 residues. Germline CDR1 LNHDA, CDR2 SQIVND (reference sequence). This CDR3 reads CASRVGTDTQYF. The CDR3 region has the DNA TGTGCCAGTAGGGTAGGCACAGATACGCAGTATTTT.

The chain couples TRBV4-1 to TRBJ2-1; 15 nucleotides align to TRBD2. Germline V lookup: CDR1 MGHRA, CDR2 YSYEKL. V shed 0 bases, J shed 12 bases, and the junction held 12 bases outside the gene matches. The CDR3 extends over 18 amino acids. In DNA form, the CDR3 reads TGCGCCAGCAGCCAAGAGGGCAGCGGACTAGCGGGAGGGCCCGGGCAGTTCTTC. The encoded protein is CASSQEGSGLAGGPGQFF.

The rearrangement uses TRBV6-5 and TRBJ1-2; TRBD1 matches at 7 bases. The CDR3 covers 13 residues. Germline assignment: CDR1 MNHEY and CDR2 SVGAGI. The ends lost 4 bases at V and 6 bases at J; junction bases unmatched: 5. The CDR3 spells CASSSTGLDGYTF. The CDR3 region has the DNA TGTGCCAGCAGTTCGACAGGGCTAGATGGCTACACCTTC.

The chain carries TRBV2 and TRBJ2-1; TRBD1 agrees at 9 bases. Losses at the gene ends were 6 bases for V and 1 base for J; bases not matched to a gene: 16. CDR3 length: 19 residues. Looked up from germline, CDR1 is SNHLY and CDR2 is FYNNEI. The CDR3 nucleotides are TGTGCCAGCAGGACAGGGGGTCAGTGGGGAAGGAATTCCTACAATGAGCAGTTCTTC. This codes for CASRTGGQWGRNSYNEQFF.

This clone was counted a single time. The V gene is TRBV9, the J gene TRBJ2-5; 7 bases are a match to TRBD2. After removal of 1 base from V and 5 bases from J, the junction contained 5 bases not matched to a gene. The CDR3 covers 14 residues. Germline lookup yields CDR1 SGDLS and CDR2 YYNGEE. In DNA form, the CDR3 reads TGTGCCAGCAGCGTATTAACTAGCGATGAGACCCAGTACTTC. Encoded protein: CASSVLTSDETQYF.

The rearrangement uses TRBV5-4 and TRBJ2-3, with TRBD1 matching over 7 bases. The CDR3 is 15 residues long. Germline V gene lookup returns CDR1 SGHNT and CDR2 YYREEE (reference sequence). Germline trimming cut 3 bases from V and 0 bases from J; bases unmatched to any gene: 4. DNA of the CDR3: TGTGCCAGCAGCTCGGGACAGCCTAGCACAGATACGCAGTATTTT. It is translated as CASSSGQPSTDTQYF.

This sequence joins TRBV7-9 and TRBJ2-5; D is uncertain. The CDR3 is 12 residues long. V was trimmed by 1 base and J by 5 bases, leaving 5 bases between them. CDR1 and CDR2 from the germline V gene are SEHNR and FQNEAQ (reference sequence). CDR3 amino acids: CASSLGAETQYF. CDR3 coding DNA: TGTGCCAGCAGCTTAGGCGCGGAGACCCAGTACTTC.

The chain recombines TRBV4-3 with TRBJ2-5; D unresolved. Trimming took 0 bases from V and 2 from J, leaving 13 bases between them. The germline V gene has CDR1 LGHNA and CDR2 YSLEER. The CDR3 consists of 16 residues. The CDR3 loop is CASSQESAHPQETQYF. CDR3 DNA sequence: TGCGCCAGCAGCCAAGAAAGCGCTCATCCTCAAGAGACCCAGTACTTC.

About this clone itself: Other DNA sequences in the same sample also yield this CDR3. The chain employs TRBV27 and TRBJ2-7; TRBD2 is a possible D gene (6 bases). The germline CDR1 and CDR2 sequences are MNHEY and SMNVEV (reference sequence). The V end lost 6 bases, the J end lost 0 bases, and 6 bases lay between the germline ends. This CDR3 is built from 12 residues. The CDR3 nucleotides are TGTGCCAGCAGGACTAGCTCCTACGAGCAGTACTTC. This sequence encodes CASRTSSYEQYF.

The chain carries TRBV6-5 and TRBJ2-3; 8 bases agree with TRBD2. This CDR3 comprises 14 residues. Germline V gene lookup returns CDR1 MNHEY and CDR2 SVGAGI. The J segment lost 1 base and the V segment lost 6 bases, leaving 3 bases of the junction unmatched. CDR3 region: CASRMTSGTDTQYF. The CDR3, as DNA: TGTGCCAGCAGAATGACTAGCGGCACAGATACGCAGTATTTT.

V and J are TRBV10-3 and TRBJ1-2; 8 bases line up with TRBD1. Germline V gives CDR1 ENHRY, CDR2 SYGVKD. CDR3 length equals 14 residues. Trimming removed 6 bases from V and 1 base from J; junction bases left unmatched: 4. CDR3 protein: CAIRRTGINYGYTF. As DNA, the CDR3 is TGTGCCATCAGGCGGACAGGGATTAACTATGGCTACACCTTC.

V usage is TRBV3-1 (or the pseudogene TRBV3-2) and J usage is TRBJ2-7; tentatively, D is TRBD1 (6 bases). CDR1 LGHDT and CDR2 YNNKEL come from the germline V gene (reference sequence). V lost 1 base, J lost 2 bases, and 12 bases lay in between. The CDR3 is made up of 15 amino acids. For the CDR3, the DNA is TGTGCCAGCAGCCAAGCTGCAGGGGCTCCCTACGAGCAGTACTTC. Encoded protein: CASSQAAGAPYEQYF.

The gene calls are TRBV25-1 and TRBJ2-7; 11 nucleotides line up with TRBD2. Germline lookup yields CDR1 MGHDK and CDR2 SYGVNS. The CDR3 runs 17 residues. Trimming cost V 2 bases and J 3 bases; bases outside gene matches: 9. The CDR3, as DNA: TGTGCCAGCAGTGAAAGGGCTAGCGGGAGGAGCGGCTACGAGCAGTACTTC. As protein: CASSERASGRSGYEQYF.

The chain joins TRBV6-2 or TRBV6-3 to TRBJ2-5; 7 bases are shared with TRBD2. The CDR3 covers 18 residues. V lost 5 bases, J lost 5 bases, and 20 bases stayed unmatched. Germline CDR1 MNHEY, CDR2 SVGEGT. The CDR3 DNA is TGTGCCAGCAGTAGAGGTGTGATAGCGGGTGGGGGAGTGGAGACCCAGTACTTC. Its protein product is CASSRGVIAGGGVETQYF.

The chain links TRBV5-1 to TRBJ2-5; TRBD1 aligns across 10 bases. The CDR3 sequence is 17 residues long. The germline CDR1 and CDR2 sequences are SGHRS and YFSETQ. The V segment lost 0 bases and the J segment 2 bases; nucleotides outside the gene matches: 7. The CDR3, as DNA: TGCGCCAGCAGCTTGGGGACAGGGGGATGGAGTCAAGAGACCCAGTACTTC. Translated, it gives CASSLGTGGWSQETQYF.

This clone occurred a few times. The chain joins TRBV28 to TRBJ1-1, with unresolved D. CDR3 length: 15 amino acids. Per the germline V gene, CDR1 is MDHEN and CDR2 is SYDVKM. V lost 4 bases and J 4 bases, leaving 16 bases between the germline ends. The chain's CDR3 is CASSSPGFLGTEAFF. The CDR3 DNA follows: TGTGCCAGCAGTTCCCCAGGTTTTCTGGGCACTGAAGCTTTCTTT.

This chain connects TRBV7-2 to TRBJ1-2, with 11 nucleotides matching TRBD1. This CDR3 is built from 14 residues. CDR1 SGHTA and CDR2 FQGNSA come from the germline V gene. V shed 5 bases, J shed 5 bases, and the junction held 4 bases outside the gene matches. The CDR3 nucleotides read TGTGCCAGCAGCCCTGGGACAGGGGGTTATGGCTACACCTTC. Translation: CASSPGTGGYGYTF.

The chain joins TRBV7-2 to TRBJ2-7; D might be TRBD1 (5 bases). CDR3 size: 15 residues. V was pared by 2 bases and J by 4 bases, with 15 bases between. Germline V gene sequence: CDR1 SGHTA, CDR2 FQGNSA. Here the CDR3 DNA reads TGTGCCAGCAGCTTAAACCAGGGATTAGGGTACGAGCAGTACTTC. Translation: CASSLNQGLGYEQYF.

The V and J genes are TRBV11-2 and TRBJ2-7, with 10 bases that match TRBD2. The V gene's germline CDR1 is SGHAT and CDR2 FQNNGV. V lost 6 bases to trimming and J lost 6 bases; unmatched junction nucleotides: 2. The CDR3 consists of 12 residues. As DNA, the CDR3 is TGTGCCAGCAGACGACTAGCGGGCGAGCAGTACTTC. Protein: CASRRLAGEQYF. Drawing the rest from reference TRBV11-2 and TRBJ2-7, the complete variable domain is EAGVAQSPRYKIIEKRQSVAFWCNPISGHATLYWYQQILGQGPKLLIQFQNNGVVDDSQLPKDRFSAERLKGVDSTLKIQPAKLEDSAVYLCASRRLAGEQYFGPGTRLTVT.

The gene calls are TRBV15 and TRBJ2-3; TRBD2 matches at 8 bases. Looked up from germline, CDR1 is LNHNV and CDR2 is YYDKDF (reference sequence). The V and J ends lost 4 bases and 3 bases, in that order; junction bases with no gene match: 0. The CDR3 length is 13 residues. The CDR3 bases are TGTGCCACCAGCAAGCGGGGGACAGATACGCAGTATTTT. Protein product: CATSKRGTDTQYF.

V is TRBV27 and J is TRBJ2-7, with D perhaps matching TRBD1 (6 bases). V was cut by 1 base and J by 3 bases, with 13 bases left in between. CDR3 length: 15 residues. CDR1 is MNHEY and CDR2 is SMNVEV in the germline V gene (reference sequence). The CDR3 region has the DNA TGTGCCAGCAGTTTATTCAGGGGAACCAACTACGAGCAGTACTTC. It codes for CASSLFRGTNYEQYF.

The V and J genes are TRBV28 and TRBJ2-2; 7 bases match TRBD2. Trimming cost V 8 bases and J 3 bases; bases outside gene matches: 3. CDR3 length: 13 amino acids. Germline V gene sequence: CDR1 MDHEN, CDR2 SYDVKM. CDR3 nucleotide sequence: TGTGCCAGCCTAGCGGAGTACACCGGGGAGCTGTTTTTT. This codes for CASLAEYTGELFF.

The chain links TRBV5-1 to TRBJ2-1, with 8 bases identical to TRBD1. This CDR3 is built from 16 residues. Germline loops: CDR1 SGHRS, CDR2 YFSETQ. V lost 4 bases, J lost 6 bases, and 12 bases stayed unmatched. CDR3 nucleotides: TGCGCCAGCAGCGTATCGGACAGGGTCTTAGGCAATGAGCAGTTCTTC. As protein: CASSVSDRVLGNEQFF.

The V call is TRBV10-2, the J call TRBJ2-3; D remains unclear. The ends were cut back, 0 bases at V and 0 bases at J, with 10 bases in the middle. The CDR3 has 16 residues. The V gene's germline CDR1 is WSHSY and CDR2 SAAADI. The DNA of the CDR3 is TGCGCCAGCAGTGAGTCCAGGTCCATTAGCACAGATACGCAGTATTTT. It yields the protein CASSESRSISTDTQYF.

The chain employs TRBV4-2 and TRBJ1-2; no reliable D call. The V end was cut by 0 bases, the J end by 4 bases, with 9 bases between. Germline V gene lookup returns CDR1 LGHNA and CDR2 YNFKEQ. CDR3 length equals 14 residues. The CDR3 DNA is TGTGCCAGCAGCCAAGAGAGTCCCCGCTATGGCTACACCTTC. Amino acids: CASSQESPRYGYTF.